These 8 T cell receptor beta chains share one sample of origin, sequenced in a study of T cell responses to AZD1222 COVID-19 vaccine. Some clones are missing from TCRdb's copy, which holds only in-frame ones; the method was immunoSEQ multiplex PCR. The sample lists 100,000 to 150,000 clones; 88% were seen once. This material consisted of peripheral blood, taken 28 days after the second AZD1222 dose. Receptors were obtained from an adult who received the AZD1222 COVID-19 vaccine.

This clone appeared a single time. This chain links TRBV18 with TRBJ2-1; TRBD2 matches at 7 bases. The germline CDR1 and CDR2 sequences are KGHSH and LQKENI. The CDR3 consists of 15 residues. The J segment lost 8 bases and the V segment lost 1 base, leaving 8 bases of the junction unmatched. The chain's CDR3 is CASSPLGSGIDEQFF. In DNA form, the CDR3 reads TGTGCCAGCTCACCACTTGGAAGCGGGATCGATGAGCAGTTCTTC.

Only a few counts were recorded for this clone. The rearrangement joins TRBV5-4 to TRBJ2-6; possible D gene TRBD2, 6 bases. CDR3 length: 14 amino acids. Germline CDR1 reads SGHNT; CDR2 reads YYREEE (reference sequence). V gave up 6 bases and J gave up 4 bases, with 11 bases separating them. The CDR3 nucleotides are TGTGCCAGCACGGACGGGGGAGGGGCCAACGTCCTGACTTTC. Translation gives CASTDGGGANVLTF.

J is TRBJ2-7 and V is TRBV25-1; the D gene is possibly TRBD1 (6 bases). Trimming left V 5 bases short and J 1 base short, with 15 bases between. CDR3 length: 15 amino acids. In germline, CDR1 is MGHDK, CDR2 SYGVNS. Here the CDR3 reads CASSNSWGQSYEQYF. In DNA form, the CDR3 reads TGTGCCAGCAGTAATTCTTGGGGGCAATCCTACGAGCAGTACTTC.

This chain joins TRBV4-3 and TRBJ1-1; the D is unclear. The CDR3 spans 16 residues. The V end was cut by 0 bases, the J end by 4 bases, with 15 bases between. Germline V gene sequence: CDR1 LGHNA, CDR2 YSLEER. DNA of the CDR3: TGCGCCAGCAGCCAAGATCTGGATCCCACGGGCACTGAAGCTTTCTTT. It codes for CASSQDLDPTGTEAFF.

This clone is a singleton in its sample. One end of the junction is discordant with germline, which a read error may explain. The chain combines TRBV7-7 with TRBJ2-5; the D gene is possibly TRBD1 (6 bases). Germline loops: CDR1 SSHAT, CDR2 FNYEAQ (reference sequence). CDR3 length equals 13 residues. DNA of the CDR3: TGTGCTAGCAGCTTAAACAGGGCGGAGACCCAGTACTTC. Translated: CASSLNRAETQYF. Together with reference TRBV7-7 and TRBJ2-5, the CDR3 gives the full variable domain: GAGVSQSPRYKVTKRGQDVTLRCDPISSHATLYWYQQALGQGPEFLTYFNYEAQPDKSGLPSDRFSAERPEGSISTLTIQRTEQRDSAMYRCASSLNRAETQYFGPGTRLLVL.

The genes are TRBV7-9 and TRBJ1-4; no clear D. CDR1 is SEHNR, CDR2 FQNEAQ, per germline (reference sequence). The CDR3 has 12 residues. V shed 3 bases and J shed 8 bases, with 7 bases lying between them. The CDR3 loop reads CASSLSSEKLFF. CDR3 nucleotide sequence: TGTGCCAGCAGCTTGTCCTCGGAAAAACTGTTTTTT.

The J gene is TRBJ2-3, the V gene TRBV7-9, with 10 bases identical to TRBD2. The germline CDR1 and CDR2 sequences are SEHNR and FQNEAQ (reference sequence). Unmatched junction bases numbered 4, after V lost 2 bases and J lost 2 bases. The CDR3 extends over 16 amino acids. CDR3 protein: CASSLFSGRITDTQYF. In nucleotides, the CDR3 is TGTGCCAGCAGCTTATTTAGCGGGAGGATCACAGATACGCAGTATTTT.

The chain uses TRBV7-9 and TRBJ2-3; D is possibly TRBD1 or TRBD2 (5 bases each). The CDR3 totals 13 residues. Germline V gives CDR1 SEHNR, CDR2 FQNEAQ (reference sequence). Trimming cost V 6 bases and J 7 bases, with 14 bases left between them. The CDR3 coding sequence is TGTGCCAGCAGTAGGGACGTCCCCAATACGCAGTATTTT. Amino acids: CASSRDVPNTQYF.